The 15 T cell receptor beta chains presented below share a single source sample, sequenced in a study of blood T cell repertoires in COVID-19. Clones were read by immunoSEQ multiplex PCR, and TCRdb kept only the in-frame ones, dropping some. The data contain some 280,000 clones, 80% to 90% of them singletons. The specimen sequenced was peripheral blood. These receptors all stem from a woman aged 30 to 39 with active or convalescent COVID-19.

The CDR3 reads CASSQKSGVAYGYTF. In DNA, the CDR3 is TGTGCCAGTAGTCAGAAATCAGGGGTGGCATATGGCTACACCTTC. The rearrangement uses TRBV19 and TRBJ1-2; the D gene is possibly TRBD1 (6 bases). Germline CDR1 LNHDA, CDR2 SQIVND (reference sequence). There are 15 residues in the CDR3. V was shortened by 5 bases and J by 5 bases, with 18 bases between the two germline ends.

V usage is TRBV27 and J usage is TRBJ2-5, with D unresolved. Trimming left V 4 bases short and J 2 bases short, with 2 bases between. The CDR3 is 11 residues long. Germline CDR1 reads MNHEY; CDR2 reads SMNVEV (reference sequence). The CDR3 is CASSSQETQYF. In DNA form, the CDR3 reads TGTGCCAGCAGTTCTCAAGAGACCCAGTACTTC.

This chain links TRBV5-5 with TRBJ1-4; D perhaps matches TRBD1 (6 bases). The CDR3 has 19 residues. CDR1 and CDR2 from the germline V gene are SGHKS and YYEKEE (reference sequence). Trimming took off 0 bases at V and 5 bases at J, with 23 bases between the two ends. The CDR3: CASSLDVTFGGPGNEKLFF. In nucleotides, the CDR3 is TGTGCCAGCAGCTTGGACGTAACATTTGGGGGCCCCGGGAATGAAAAACTGTTTTTT.

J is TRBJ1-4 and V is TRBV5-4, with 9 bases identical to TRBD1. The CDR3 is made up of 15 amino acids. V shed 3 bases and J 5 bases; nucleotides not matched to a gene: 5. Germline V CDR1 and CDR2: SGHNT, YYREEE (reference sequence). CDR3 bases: TGTGCCAGCAGCTCAGCCGGGACAGGGAATGAAAAACTGTTTTTT. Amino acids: CASSSAGTGNEKLFF. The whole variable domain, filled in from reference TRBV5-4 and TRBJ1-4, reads ETGVTQSPTHLIKTRGQQVTLRCSSQSGHNTVSWYQQALGQGPQFIFQYYREEENGRGNFPPRFSGLQFPNYSSELNVNALELDDSALYLCASSSAGTGNEKLFFGSGTQLSVL.

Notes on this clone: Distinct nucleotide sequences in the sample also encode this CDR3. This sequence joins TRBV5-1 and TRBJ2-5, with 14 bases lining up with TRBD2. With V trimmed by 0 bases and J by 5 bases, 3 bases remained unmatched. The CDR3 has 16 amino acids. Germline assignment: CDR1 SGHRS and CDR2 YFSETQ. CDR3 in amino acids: CASSLGLAGGRETQYF. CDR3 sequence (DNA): TGCGCCAGCAGCTTGGGACTAGCGGGGGGGCGGGAGACCCAGTACTTC. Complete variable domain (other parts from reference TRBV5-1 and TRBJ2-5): KAGVTQTPRYLIKTRGQQVTLSCSPISGHRSVSWYQQTPGQGLQFLFEYFSETQRNKGNFPGRFSGRQFSNSRSEMNVSTLELGDSALYLCASSLGLAGGRETQYFGPGTRLLVL.

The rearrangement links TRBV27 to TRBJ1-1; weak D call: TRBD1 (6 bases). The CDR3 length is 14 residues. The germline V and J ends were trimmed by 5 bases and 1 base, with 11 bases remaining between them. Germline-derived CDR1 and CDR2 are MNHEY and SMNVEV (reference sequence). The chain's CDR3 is CASSTSQGNTEAFF. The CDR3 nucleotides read TGTGCCAGCAGTACCTCACAGGGGAACACTGAAGCTTTCTTT.

CDR3 bases: TGTGCCACCAGCAGAGATTCCTCCTTAGGCGGGAGCCAAGAGACCCAGTACTTC. Amino acids: CATSRDSSLGGSQETQYF. J is TRBJ2-5 and V is TRBV15, with 7 bases identical to TRBD2. The CDR3 covers 18 residues. Germline V gene sequence: CDR1 LNHNV, CDR2 YYDKDF (reference sequence). V was clipped by 0 bases and J by 1 base; unmatched bases: 11. The variable domain in full, with the rest retrieved from reference TRBV15 and TRBJ2-5, is DAMVIQNPRYQVTQFGKPVTLSCSQTLNHNVMYWYQQKSSQAPKLLFHYYDKDFNNEADTPDNFQSRRPNTSFCFLDIRSPGLGDTAMYLCATSRDSSLGGSQETQYFGPGTRLLVL.

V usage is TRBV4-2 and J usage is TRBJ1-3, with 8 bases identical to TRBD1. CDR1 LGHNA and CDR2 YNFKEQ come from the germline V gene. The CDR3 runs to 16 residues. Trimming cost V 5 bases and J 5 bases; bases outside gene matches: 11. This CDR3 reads CASSNTGGLMRNTIYF. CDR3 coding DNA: TGTGCCAGCAGCAATACAGGGGGTTTAATGAGAAACACCATATATTTT.

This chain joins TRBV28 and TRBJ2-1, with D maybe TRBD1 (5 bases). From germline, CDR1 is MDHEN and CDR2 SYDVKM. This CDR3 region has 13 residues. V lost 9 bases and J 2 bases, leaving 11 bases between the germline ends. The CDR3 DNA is TGTGCCAGGGGCAGGGTTACCTACAATGAGCAGTTCTTC. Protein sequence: CARGRVTYNEQFF.

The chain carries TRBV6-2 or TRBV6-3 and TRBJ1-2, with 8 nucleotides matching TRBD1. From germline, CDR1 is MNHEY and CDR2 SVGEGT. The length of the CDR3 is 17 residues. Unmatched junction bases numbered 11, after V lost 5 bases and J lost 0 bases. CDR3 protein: CASSPSTGDPSNYGYTF. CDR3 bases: TGTGCCAGCAGTCCGTCGACAGGGGACCCCTCTAACTATGGCTACACCTTC.

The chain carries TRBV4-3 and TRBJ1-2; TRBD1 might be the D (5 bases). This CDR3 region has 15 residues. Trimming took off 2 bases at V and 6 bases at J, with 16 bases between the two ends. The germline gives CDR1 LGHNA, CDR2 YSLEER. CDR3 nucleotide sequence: TGCGCCAGCAGCCAATGGGGCCAGGGATTGGATGGCTACACCTTC. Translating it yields CASSQWGQGLDGYTF.

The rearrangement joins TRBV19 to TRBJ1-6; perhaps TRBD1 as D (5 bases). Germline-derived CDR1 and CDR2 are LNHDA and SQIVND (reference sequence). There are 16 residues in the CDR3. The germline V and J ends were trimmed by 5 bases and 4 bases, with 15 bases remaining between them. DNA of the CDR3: TGTGCCAGTAGTCCTCGGGATGGGGGGTATAATTCACCCCTCCACTTT. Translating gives CASSPRDGGYNSPLHF. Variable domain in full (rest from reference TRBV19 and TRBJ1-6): DGGITQSPKYLFRKEGQNVTLSCEQNLNHDAMYWYRQDPGQGLRLIYYSQIVNDFQKGDIAEGYSVSREKKESFPLTVTSAQKNPTAFYLCASSPRDGGYNSPLHFGNGTRLTVT.

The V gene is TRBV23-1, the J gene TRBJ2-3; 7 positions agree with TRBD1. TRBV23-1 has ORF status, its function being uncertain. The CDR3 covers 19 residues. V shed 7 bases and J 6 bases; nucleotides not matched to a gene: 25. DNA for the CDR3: TGCGCCAGCAAAGTAACATTTGACGGACAGGAAGGTGGGTGGGATACGCAGTATTTT. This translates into CASKVTFDGQEGGWDTQYF.

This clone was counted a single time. The CDR3 loop is CASDRATGELFF. The DNA for the CDR3 is TGTGCCAGCGACAGGGCCACCGGGGAGCTGTTTTTT. The rearrangement links TRBV2 to TRBJ2-2; 7 bases are a match to TRBD1. The V segment lost 8 bases and the J segment 4 bases; nucleotides outside the gene matches: 1. Per the germline V gene, CDR1 is SNHLY and CDR2 is FYNNEI. The CDR3 has 12 residues.

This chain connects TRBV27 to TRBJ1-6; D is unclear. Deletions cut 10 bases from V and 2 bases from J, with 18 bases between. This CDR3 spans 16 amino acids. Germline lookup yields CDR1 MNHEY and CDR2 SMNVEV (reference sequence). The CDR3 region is CATSPVGATYNSPLHF. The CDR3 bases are TGTGCCACCTCCCCCGTAGGAGCGACCTATAATTCACCCCTCCACTTT.